This T cell receptor (beta chain) was identified in a study of blood T cells in healthy people across ages (dated by TCRdb to between 2015 and 2017). For context, the study as a whole: In model experiments, template switching captured about one uniquely barcoded TCR beta cDNA molecule for every two T cells. Donors of different ages were randomly distributed across sequencing lanes to avoid experimental bias. The study analyzed two additional independent replicas of 1 million unique cDNA reads from the same blood draw for two donors, one aged 18 to 29 and one aged 80 or older. To track age-related changes in TCR beta repertoire diversity, the study relied on deep sequencing normalized with unique cDNA molecular identifiers. Donors were grouped into four age groups: young (average roughly 15 years), middle-aged (about 38), aged (approximately 67) and long-lived (around 80). What the authors observed across the whole study: The CMV infection status of donors was not known, potentially confounding age-related changes in expanded clonotypes. Compared with the aged group, more naive CD4+ T cells, fewer expanded clones and increased TCR diversity were shown by the long-lived group, suggesting age selection. Conclusive comparison of naive and antigen-experienced compartments was prevented by the profiling of bulk unsorted PBMCs. A strong correlation was found between observed TCR beta diversity and the percentage of naive T cells measured by flow cytometry. Observed TCR beta diversity per million T cells fell roughly linearly with age, and a significant reduction was already apparent by age about 36. Estimates of total diversity based on one million sequenced T cells were considered lower bounds and underestimates.

The CDR3, from cysteine to phenylalanine, totals 15 residues. The kept DNA is CDR3 alone, 45 bases in frame from the first base. CDR1 and CDR2, looked up from the germline V gene (reference sequence), are LNHDA and SQIVND. Germline trimming: 1 base from V, 1 base from J; junction bases outside gene matches: 3. The roughly 39 donors, aged about 6 to 95 years, were systemically healthy Caucasian individuals from Russia. Each donor gave roughly 9.5 milliliters of peripheral blood, collected into EDTA-treated Vacutainer tubes. Ficoll-Paque density-gradient centrifugation was used to isolate PBMCs, with at least 6.5 million per sample. Trizol reagent was used to extract total RNA from the PBMCs, yielding at least 5.5 micrograms per sample. For every donor, an aliquot of PBMCs went through flow cytometry to measure the percentages of naive CD45RAhigh/CD27high T cells. Libraries were prepared through 5' RACE. Sequenced using an Illumina HiSeq 2500. A second PCR of roughly 7 to 12 cycles was run with a J-beta primer mix and a sample-barcoded 5' primer. A unique molecular identifier was introduced onto each TCR beta cDNA molecule by a template-switch 5' adaptor carrying 12 random nucleotides. Each sample yielded at least 2.5 million CDR3-containing paired-end reads. First-strand cDNA synthesis was performed from all RNA using the Mint cDNA synthesis kit, with priming by a TRBC-specific oligonucleotide. Following uracil-DNA glycosylase treatment, a first 18-cycle PCR with universal primers M1SS and BC2_uni_R was performed on all cDNA. Per the source publication's procedure: For normalization, 1 million high-quality reads, each with a distinct molecular identifier, were randomly selected from each sample. Reads sharing molecular identifiers were discarded rather than binned into consensus sequences. CDR3 identification, clonotype clustering and error correction used MiTCR with a Q25 quality threshold and the strictest error-elimination algorithm. A nonparametric unseen species model with Euler transformation was used to estimate a lower bound on total TCR beta diversity. TCRdb itself trimmed the public reads at Q25 with fastp, ran MiXCR and retained productive beta chains. Rows with one shared CDR3 protein collapse into an entry with the most common genes and DNA. The V and J calls and clone size are TCRdb's, not the authors'. This sample lists 890,000 or so distinct CDR3 sequences; less than 80% were detected once. Around a quarter of the sample rests with the top ten.

Details on this clonotype: No cognate antigen has been identified for it. Per-nucleotide qualities are absent, and no much larger clonotype sits a single base away.

The sequencing sample was made of blood. The rearranged chain carries TRBV19 and TRBJ1-1; 7 of the junction bases match TRBD1. The clonotype comes from a man between 25 and 39 years old in good health. This receptor carries the CDR3 CASSIAWTGNTEAFF. The nucleotide sequence reads TGTGCCAGTAGTATAGCCTGGACAGGGAACACTGAAGCTTTCTTT.